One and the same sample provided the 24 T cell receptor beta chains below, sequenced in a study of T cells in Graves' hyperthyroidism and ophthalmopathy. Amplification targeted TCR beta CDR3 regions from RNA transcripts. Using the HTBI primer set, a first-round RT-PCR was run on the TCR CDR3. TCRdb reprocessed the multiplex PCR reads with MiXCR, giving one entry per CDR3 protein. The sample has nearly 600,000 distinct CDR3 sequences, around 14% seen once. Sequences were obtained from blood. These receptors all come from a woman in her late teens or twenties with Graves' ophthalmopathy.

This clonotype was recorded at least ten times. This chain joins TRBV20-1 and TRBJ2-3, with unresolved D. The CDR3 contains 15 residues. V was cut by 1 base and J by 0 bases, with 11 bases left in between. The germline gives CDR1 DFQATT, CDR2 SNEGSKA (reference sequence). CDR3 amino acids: CSARGRRSSTDTQYF. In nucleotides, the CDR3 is TGCAGTGCTAGAGGCCGACGATCTAGCACAGATACGCAGTATTTT.

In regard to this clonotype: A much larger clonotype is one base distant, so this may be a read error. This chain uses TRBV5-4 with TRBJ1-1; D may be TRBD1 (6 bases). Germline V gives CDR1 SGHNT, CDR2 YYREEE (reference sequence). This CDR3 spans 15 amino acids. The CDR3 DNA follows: TGTGCCAGCAGCTTGAGGGGGGCGCGAGGGACTGAAACTTTCTTT. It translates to CASSLRGARGTETFF.

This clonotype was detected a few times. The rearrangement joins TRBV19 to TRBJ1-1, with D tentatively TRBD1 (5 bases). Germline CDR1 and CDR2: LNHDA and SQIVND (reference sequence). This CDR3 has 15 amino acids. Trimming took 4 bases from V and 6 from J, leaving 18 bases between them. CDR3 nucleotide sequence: TGTGCCAGTAGTAAACCCCGGGACCCGACCGCTGAAGCTTTCTTT. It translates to CASSKPRDPTAEAFF.

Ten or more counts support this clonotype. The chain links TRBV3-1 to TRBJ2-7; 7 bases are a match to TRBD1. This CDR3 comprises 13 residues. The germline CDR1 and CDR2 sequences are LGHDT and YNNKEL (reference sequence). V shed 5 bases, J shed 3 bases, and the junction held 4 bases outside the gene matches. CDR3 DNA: TGTGCCAGCAGCAAGACAGGGTTCTACGAGCAGTACTTC. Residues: CASSKTGFYEQYF.

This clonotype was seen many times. This CDR3 reads CSARGTSGSNEQFF. In nucleotides, the CDR3 is TGCAGTGCTAGAGGGACTAGCGGGAGCAATGAGCAGTTCTTC. The chain joins TRBV20-1 to TRBJ2-1, with 13 bases matching TRBD2. V lost 1 base and J lost 6; bases outside the gene matches: 0. The CDR3 has 14 amino acids. In germline, CDR1 is DFQATT, CDR2 SNEGSKA (reference sequence).

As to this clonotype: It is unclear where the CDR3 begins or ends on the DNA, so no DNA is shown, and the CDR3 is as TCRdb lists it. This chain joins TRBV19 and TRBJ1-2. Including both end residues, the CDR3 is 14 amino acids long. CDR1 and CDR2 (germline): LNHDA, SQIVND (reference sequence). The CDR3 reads CASTSGPPNYGYTF.

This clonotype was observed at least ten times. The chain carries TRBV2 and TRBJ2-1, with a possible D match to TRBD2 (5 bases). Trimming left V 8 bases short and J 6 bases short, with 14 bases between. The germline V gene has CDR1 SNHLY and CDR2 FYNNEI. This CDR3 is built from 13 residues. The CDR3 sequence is CASSWRAGNEQFF. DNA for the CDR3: TGTGCCAGCTCATGGCGGGCGGGCAATGAGCAGTTCTTC.

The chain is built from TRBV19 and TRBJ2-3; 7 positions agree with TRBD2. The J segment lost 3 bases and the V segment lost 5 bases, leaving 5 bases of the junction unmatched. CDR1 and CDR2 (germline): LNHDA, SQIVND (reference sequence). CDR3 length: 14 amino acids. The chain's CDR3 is CASSVRDYTDTQYF. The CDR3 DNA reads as TGTGCCAGTAGTGTCCGGGACTATACAGATACGCAGTATTTT.

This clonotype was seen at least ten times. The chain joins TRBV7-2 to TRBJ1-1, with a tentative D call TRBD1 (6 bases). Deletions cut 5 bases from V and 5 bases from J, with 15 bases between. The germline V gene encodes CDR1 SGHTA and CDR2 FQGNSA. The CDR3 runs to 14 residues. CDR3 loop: CASSTGHRGTEAFF. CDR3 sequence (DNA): TGTGCCAGCAGCACGGGACATCGAGGTACTGAAGCTTTCTTT.

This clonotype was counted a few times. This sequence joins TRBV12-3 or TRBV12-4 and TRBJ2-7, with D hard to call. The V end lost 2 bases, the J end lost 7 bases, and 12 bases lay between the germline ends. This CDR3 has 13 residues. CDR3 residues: CASSLTTPGEQYF. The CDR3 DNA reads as TGTGCCAGCAGTTTAACGACCCCTGGGGAGCAGTACTTC.

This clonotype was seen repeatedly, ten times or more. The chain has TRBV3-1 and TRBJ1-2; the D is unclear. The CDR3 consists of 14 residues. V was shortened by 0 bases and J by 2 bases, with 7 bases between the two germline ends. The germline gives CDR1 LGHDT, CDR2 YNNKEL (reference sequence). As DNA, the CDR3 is TGTGCCAGCAGCCAAGATTTGGGGAACTATGGCTACACCTTC. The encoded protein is CASSQDLGNYGYTF. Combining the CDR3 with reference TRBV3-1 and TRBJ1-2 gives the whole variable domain DTAVSQTPKYLVTQMGNDKSIKCEQNLGHDTMYWYKQDSKKFLKIMFSYNNKELIINETVPNRFSPKSPDKAHLNLHINSLELGDSAVYFCASSQDLGNYGYTFGSGTRLTVV.

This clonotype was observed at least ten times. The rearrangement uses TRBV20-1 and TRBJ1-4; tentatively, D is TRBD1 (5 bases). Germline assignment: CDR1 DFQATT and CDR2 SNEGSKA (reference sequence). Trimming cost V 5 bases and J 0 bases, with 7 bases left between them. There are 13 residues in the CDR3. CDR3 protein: CSALGATNEKLFF. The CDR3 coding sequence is TGCAGTGCTTTGGGGGCAACTAATGAAAAACTGTTTTTT.

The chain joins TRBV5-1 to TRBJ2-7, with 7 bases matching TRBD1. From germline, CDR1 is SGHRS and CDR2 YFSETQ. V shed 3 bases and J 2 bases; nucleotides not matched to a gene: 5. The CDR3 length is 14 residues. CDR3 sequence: CASSYTGAPYEQYF. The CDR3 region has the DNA TGCGCCAGCAGCTACACAGGGGCCCCCTACGAGCAGTACTTC.

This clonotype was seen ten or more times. The CDR3 loop is CASSQDWSSVQAQETQYF. The CDR3 region has the DNA TGTGCCAGCAGCCAAGATTGGTCTAGCGTGCAAGCCCAAGAGACCCAGTACTTC. The rearrangement joins TRBV3-1 to TRBJ2-5, with a tentative D call TRBD2 (6 bases). Trimming cost V 0 bases and J 1 base, with 18 bases left between them. CDR3 length: 18 residues. Germline V lookup: CDR1 LGHDT, CDR2 YNNKEL (reference sequence).

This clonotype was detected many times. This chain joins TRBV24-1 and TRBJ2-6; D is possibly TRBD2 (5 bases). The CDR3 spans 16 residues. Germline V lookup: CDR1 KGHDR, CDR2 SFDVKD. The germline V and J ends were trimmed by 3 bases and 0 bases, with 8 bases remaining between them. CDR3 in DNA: TGTGCCACCAGTGATCCCGGACTCTCTGGGGCCAACGTCCTGACTTTC. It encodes CATSDPGLSGANVLTF.

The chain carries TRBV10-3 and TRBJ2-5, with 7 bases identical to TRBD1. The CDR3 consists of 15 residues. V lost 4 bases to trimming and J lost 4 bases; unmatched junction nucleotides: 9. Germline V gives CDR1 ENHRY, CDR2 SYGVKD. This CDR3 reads CAISAVTTGIETQYF. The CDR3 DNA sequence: TGTGCCATCAGTGCAGTAACGACAGGGATAGAGACCCAGTACTTC.

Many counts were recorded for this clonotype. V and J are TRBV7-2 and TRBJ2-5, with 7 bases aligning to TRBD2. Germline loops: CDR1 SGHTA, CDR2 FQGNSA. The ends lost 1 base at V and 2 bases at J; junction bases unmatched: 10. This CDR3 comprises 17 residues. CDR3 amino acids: CASSLGPGGSGQETQYF. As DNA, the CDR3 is TGTGCCAGCAGCTTAGGTCCTGGCGGGAGTGGACAAGAGACCCAGTACTTC.

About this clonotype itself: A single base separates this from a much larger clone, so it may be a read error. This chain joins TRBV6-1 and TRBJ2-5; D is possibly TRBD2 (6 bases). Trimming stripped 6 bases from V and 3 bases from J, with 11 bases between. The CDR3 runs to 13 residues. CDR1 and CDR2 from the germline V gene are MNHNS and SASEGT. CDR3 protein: CASSFGEEETQYF. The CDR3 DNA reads TGTGCCAGCAGCTTCGGGGAGGAAGAGACCCAGTACTTC.

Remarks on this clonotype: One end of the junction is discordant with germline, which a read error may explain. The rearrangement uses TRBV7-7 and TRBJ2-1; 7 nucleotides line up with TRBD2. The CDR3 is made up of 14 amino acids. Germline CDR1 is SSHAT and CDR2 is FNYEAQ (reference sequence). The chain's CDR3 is CASSPRTPGGEQFF. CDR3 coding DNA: TGTGCTAGCAGCCCCAGGACTCCGGGGGGAGAGCAGTTCTTC.

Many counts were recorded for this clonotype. CDR3 sequence: CSVLAAEQYF. CDR3 coding DNA: TGCAGTGTCCTAGCAGCCGAGCAGTACTTC. The chain employs TRBV20-1 and TRBJ2-7; D is possibly TRBD2 (5 bases). The CDR3 runs to 10 residues. V lost 7 bases and J lost 6, with 10 bases in between. Germline V gene lookup returns CDR1 DFQATT and CDR2 SNEGSKA (reference sequence).

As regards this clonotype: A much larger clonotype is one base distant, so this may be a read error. CDR3 coding DNA: TGTGCCTGCAGCCCCGACAGGGGCGGTTCACCCCTCCACTTT. Amino acids: CACSPDRGGSPLHF. This chain uses TRBV28 with TRBJ1-6; 8 bases are shared with TRBD1. The germline V gene has CDR1 MDHEN and CDR2 SYDVKM. The CDR3 loop spans 14 amino acids.

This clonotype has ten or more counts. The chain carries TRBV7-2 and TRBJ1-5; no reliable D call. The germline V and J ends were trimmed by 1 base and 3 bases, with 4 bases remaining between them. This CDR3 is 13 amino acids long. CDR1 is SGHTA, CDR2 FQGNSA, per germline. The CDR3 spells CASSLGPNQPQHF. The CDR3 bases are TGTGCCAGCAGCTTAGGGCCCAATCAGCCCCAGCATTTT.

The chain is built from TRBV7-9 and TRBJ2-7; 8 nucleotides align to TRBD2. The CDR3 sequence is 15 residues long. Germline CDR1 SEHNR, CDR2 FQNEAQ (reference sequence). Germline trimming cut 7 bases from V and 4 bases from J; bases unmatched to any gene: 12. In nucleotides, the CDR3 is TGTGCCAGCATGGACTACGGGAGGGCCGGGTACGAGCAGTACTTC. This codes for CASMDYGRAGYEQYF.

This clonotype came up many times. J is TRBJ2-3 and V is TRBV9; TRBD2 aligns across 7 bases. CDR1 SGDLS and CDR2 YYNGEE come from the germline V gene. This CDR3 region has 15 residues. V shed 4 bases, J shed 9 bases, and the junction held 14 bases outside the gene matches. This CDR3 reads CASSSGTTTVATQYF. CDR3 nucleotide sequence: TGTGCCAGCAGCTCCGGGACTACCACAGTCGCCACGCAGTATTTT. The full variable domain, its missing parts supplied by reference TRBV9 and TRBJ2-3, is DSGVTQTPKHLITATGQRVTLRCSPRSGDLSVYWYQQSLDQGLQFLIQYYNGEERAKGNILERFSAQQFPDLHSELNLSSLELGDSALYFCASSSGTTTVATQYFGPGTRLTVL.